The T cell receptor beta chain described here comes from a study of blood T cell repertoires in COVID-19. For the study at large: The United States, Italy and Spain were the sources of the acute and convalescent COVID-19 samples. Sources were T cells, B-cell-depleted T cells, or PBMCs; the material itself was cDNA or gDNA.

In this sample, this clone turned up a few times. The identical CDR3 is also encoded by other nucleotide sequences in the sample. In the authors' methods: The authors estimated nucleated cell counts from reference gene primer amplification. Method: immunoSEQ multiplex PCR; TCRdb's copy keeps in-frame clones and lacks some. V and J calls plus clone size are reproduced from that table; the DNA served to infer D and trimming. The sample has around 380,000 clones, 81% seen once. The CDR3 has 15 residues. Trimming took off 0 bases at V and 2 bases at J, with 11 bases between the two ends. Per the germline V gene, CDR1 is SGHRS and CDR2 is YFSETQ.

This clonotype was sampled from a human donor with acute or convalescent COVID-19. The donor label of this sample is uncertain. Sequencing was done on a sample of peripheral blood. The chain employs TRBV5-1 and TRBJ1-2, with D possibly being TRBD1 (5 bases). The CDR3 protein is CASSLAGGGNYGYTF. The CDR3, as DNA: TGCGCCAGCAGCTTGGCCGGGGGAGGAAACTATGGCTACACCTTC.